This T cell receptor (beta chain) was retrieved from a study of T cells in localized non-small cell lung cancer. Repertoires were generated with immunoSEQ multiplex PCR, while TCRdb's copy carries only in-frame clones and drops some. This sample carries around 1,600 clones, about 20% of them seen once, and the ten largest clones take over 12%. This clone was detected only a few times. Antigen: not known. The study's findings and limits: Measurement of T cell clonality placed uninvolved adjacent lung highest, above the level in tumor. Adjacent lung was found to contain a median roughly 60 of the top 100 tumor clones. With higher T cell density in blood came longer overall survival. Only one tumor region was sequenced, so heterogeneity remains possible.

There are 14 residues in the CDR3. The ends were cut back, 8 bases at V and 7 bases at J, with 15 bases in the middle. This specimen consisted of lung tumor tissue, obtained before any cancer treatment. The chain employs TRBV6-7 and TRBJ1-6; D remains ambiguous. TRBV6-7 belongs to the ORF category, with a function that is uncertain. The TCR was taken from a woman between 40 and 69 years old with stage I lung adenocarcinoma. In nucleotides, the CDR3 is TGTGCCAGCCCTTGCAAAGAGAGAAATTCACCCCTCCACTTT. It specifies CASPCKERNSPLHF.